The 3 T cell receptor beta chains below all came from one sample that was sequenced in a study of blood T cell repertoires in COVID-19. Measured with immunoSEQ multiplex PCR; TCRdb has only the in-frame clones, and not every one. The profile covers some 45,000 clones, with more than 65% appearing a single time and around 15% taken by the ten largest. Sequenced sample: peripheral blood. These TCRs come from a human donor in a cohort sampled during active COVID-19.

CDR3 sequence (DNA): TGTGCCAGCAGTGTACTAGCGGGCCACTACGAGCAGTACTTC. Amino acids: CASSVLAGHYEQYF. The chain employs TRBV2 and TRBJ2-7; TRBD2 aligns across 9 bases. J gave up 3 bases and V 4 bases, and 4 bases lay outside the gene matches. In germline, CDR1 is SNHLY, CDR2 FYNNEI. This CDR3 comprises 14 residues.

In DNA form, the CDR3 reads TGTGCCAGCAGACAACAGGGGGGATACACAGATACGCAGTATTTT. Protein product: CASRQQGGYTDTQYF. The J gene is TRBJ2-3, the V gene TRBV27; TRBD1 aligns across 8 bases. The V gene's germline CDR1 is MNHEY and CDR2 SMNVEV (reference sequence). J was trimmed by 2 bases and V by 6 bases; bases with no gene match: 7. CDR3 length: 15 amino acids.

V and J are TRBV9 and TRBJ2-1; perhaps TRBD2 as D (6 bases). This CDR3 spans 15 amino acids. V shed 3 bases and J shed 2 bases, with 12 bases lying between them. Germline-derived CDR1 and CDR2 are SGDLS and YYNGEE. The CDR3 spells CASSARDWTYNEQFF. CDR3 bases: TGTGCCAGCAGCGCACGGGACTGGACCTACAATGAGCAGTTCTTC.